The T cell receptor beta chain under discussion was sequenced for a study of human T cells and chemical hapten exposure. Study overall: Patch tests put 0.01% DPC on the upper back, read at 6 days. Patients having alopecia areata, totalis or universalis were mostly female. Study observations and caveats: Expanded TCRs grouped into significantly more large CDR3 similarity clusters than controls produced.

Trimming pared 1 base from V and 7 bases from J, leaving 10 bases between. CDR1 and CDR2 from the germline V gene are KGHSH and LQKENI. This CDR3 spans 13 amino acids. This sample's time point: patch test 3, about 24 weeks after DPC sensitization. Regarding treatment: therapeutic diphenylcyclopropenone sensitization with weekly scalp DPC. Drawing of blood took place ahead of applying each patch test. Note on this clonotype: Antigen: not known.

TCRdb itself ran the RACE reads through MiXCR, one entry per CDR3 protein. The table has about 190,000 distinct CDR3 sequences, approximately 24% seen once. The chain employs TRBV18 and TRBJ1-2, with D unresolved. The sample in question was whole blood, obtained in connection with sensitization to the hapten diphenylcyclopropenone (DPC). This receptor was identified in a woman between 40 and 50 years old with alopecia areata. Some clones in this sample may be carry-over from other donors' samples. DNA for the CDR3: TGTGCCAGCTCACCACAGGGAATTCGTGGCTACACCTTC. Its protein is CASSPQGIRGYTF.